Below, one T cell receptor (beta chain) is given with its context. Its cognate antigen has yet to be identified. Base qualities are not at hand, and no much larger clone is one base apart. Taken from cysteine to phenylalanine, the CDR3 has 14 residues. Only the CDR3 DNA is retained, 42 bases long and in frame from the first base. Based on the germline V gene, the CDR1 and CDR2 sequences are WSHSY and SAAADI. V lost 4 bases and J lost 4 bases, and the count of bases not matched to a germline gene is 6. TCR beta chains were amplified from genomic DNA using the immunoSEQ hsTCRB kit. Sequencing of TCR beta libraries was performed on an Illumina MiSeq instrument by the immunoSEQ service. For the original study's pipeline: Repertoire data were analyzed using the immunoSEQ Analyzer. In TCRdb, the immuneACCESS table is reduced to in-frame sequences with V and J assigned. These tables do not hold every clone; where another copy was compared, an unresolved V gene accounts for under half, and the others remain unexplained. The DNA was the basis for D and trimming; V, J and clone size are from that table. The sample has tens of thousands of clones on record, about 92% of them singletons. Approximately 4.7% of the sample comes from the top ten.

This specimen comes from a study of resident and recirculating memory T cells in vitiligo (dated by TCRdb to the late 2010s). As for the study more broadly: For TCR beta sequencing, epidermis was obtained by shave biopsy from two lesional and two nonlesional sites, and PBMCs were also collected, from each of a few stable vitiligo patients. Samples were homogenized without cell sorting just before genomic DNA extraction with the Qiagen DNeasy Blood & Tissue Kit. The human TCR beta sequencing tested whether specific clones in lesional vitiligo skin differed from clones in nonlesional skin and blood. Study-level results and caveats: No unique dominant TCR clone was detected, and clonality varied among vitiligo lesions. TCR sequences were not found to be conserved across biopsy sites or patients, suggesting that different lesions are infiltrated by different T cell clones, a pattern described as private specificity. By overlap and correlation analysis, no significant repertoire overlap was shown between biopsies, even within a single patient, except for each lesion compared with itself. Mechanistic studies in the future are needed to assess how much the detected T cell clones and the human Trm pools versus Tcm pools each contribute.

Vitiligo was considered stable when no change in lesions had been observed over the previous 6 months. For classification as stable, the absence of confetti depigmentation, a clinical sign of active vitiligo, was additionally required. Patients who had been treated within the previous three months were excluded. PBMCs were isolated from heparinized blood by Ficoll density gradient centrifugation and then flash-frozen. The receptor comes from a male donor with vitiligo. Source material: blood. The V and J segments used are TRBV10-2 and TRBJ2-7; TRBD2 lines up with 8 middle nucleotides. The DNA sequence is TGCGCCAGCAGTGCGAGCGGGGGAAGATACGAGCAGTACTTC. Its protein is CASSASGGRYEQYF.